This TCR beta chain derives from a study of blood T cells in healthy people across ages. Study in general: About one barcoded beta molecule per two T cells came from capture by template switching. Study results and limitations: TCR beta diversity was tightly associated with the proportion of naive T cells. Roughly linear declines in TCR beta diversity per million T cells occurred with age.

Each sample used at least 7 million PBMCs. Together with a sample-barcoded 5' primer, a J-beta primer mix was included in a second PCR lasting about 7 to 12 cycles. In TCRdb, the 5' RACE reads were re-called with MiXCR into one record per CDR3 protein. The sample includes approximately 2,000,000 distinct CDR3 sequences, about two fifths seen only once; the top ten take under 30%. The germline V gene encodes CDR1 SGHTA and CDR2 FQGNSA. V was pared by 5 bases and J by 2 bases, with 12 bases between. The CDR3 length is 14 residues. This clonotype occurred many times. Its antigen is as yet unknown. The chain is built from TRBV7-2 and TRBJ1-1, with a tentative D call TRBD1 (5 bases). Sample: blood. This receptor was identified in a human donor in good health. The CDR3 region is CASSPGHSNTEAFF. The CDR3 bases are TGTGCCAGCAGCCCGGGGCACTCCAACACTGAAGCTTTCTTT.